This T cell receptor (beta chain) was obtained from a study of blood T cell repertoires in COVID-19. Worth noting for this clone: The sample has other DNA sequences that encode this CDR3 too.

From germline, CDR1 is LGHDT and CDR2 YNNKEL (reference sequence). V dropped 1 base and J dropped 3; count of bases not matched to a gene: 2. This CDR3 is 15 amino acids long. Two negative PCRs, clearance, or symptom resolution had been documented for recovered Cohort 3 donors. TCRdb's copy holds only in-frame clones and misses some; the assay was immunoSEQ multiplex PCR. The profile shows 150,000 to 200,000 clones, roughly 80% of them singletons. The rearrangement links TRBV3-1 (or the pseudogene TRBV3-2) to TRBJ1-2; TRBD1 aligns across 10 bases. This TCR came from a man aged 50 or older who had recovered from COVID-19. The sample comprised PBMCs or T cells enriched from blood (not recorded which). The CDR3 protein is CASSQGGQGYYGYTF. DNA for the CDR3: TGTGCCAGCAGCCAAGGGGGACAGGGGTACTATGGCTACACCTTC.